The sample holds a few counts of the clone carrying this T cell receptor (beta chain). The sample belongs to a study of beta chain features in type 1 diabetes. Reverse transcribing all isolated RNA meant expressed TCRB transcripts were sequenced. Reads from naive, central memory and regulatory T cell samples averaged around 3.6 million. The protocol was immunoSEQ multiplex PCR, while the TCRdb copy is restricted to in-frame clones and leaves out a portion. The table includes 680,000 or so clones, 15% to 19% detected once. A single heparinised draw of approximately 0.11 L on average was taken per donor. Central memory, naive, regulatory and stem cell-like memory CD4+ cells were sorted by CD45RO/CCR7/CD25/CD127/CD95/CD27. The purity of all sorted populations exceeded 95%. V was pared by 0 bases and J by 3 bases, with 15 bases between. The CDR3 extends over 17 amino acids. Germline V gene sequence: CDR1 ENHRY, CDR2 SYGVKD.

Material for sequencing was naive CD4+ T cells from blood. The chain joins TRBV10-3 to TRBJ2-1; TRBD1 is a possible D gene (5 bases). The TCR was taken from a man in his late teens or twenties in good health. For the CDR3, the DNA is TGTGCCATCAGTGAGTCGGCAGGGCCGACAGACTACAATGAGCAGTTCTTC. Amino acid sequence: CAISESAGPTDYNEQFF.